A single sample is the source of the 3 T cell receptor beta chains below, sequenced in a study of shared clonotypes between healthy human individuals. This table comes from immunoSEQ multiplex PCR, and its TCRdb copy is limited to in-frame clones, with some not included. The sample records under 850,000 clones, 80% to 95% being singletons. The naive CD8 fraction comprised CD45RO-negative cells positively selected for CCR7 and excluded terminally differentiated effector memory CD45RA+ cells. The sequencing input was naive CD8+ T cells sorted from blood. Source of these receptors: a man under 40 in good health.

The V and J genes are TRBV21-1 and TRBJ1-1. TRBV21-1 is designated a pseudogene. The CDR3 contains 13 residues. CDR3 bases: TGTGCCAGCAGCAAAAGGGCCCGGGGTGAAGCTTTCTTT. This sequence encodes CASSKRARGEAFF.

The gene calls are TRBV7-8 and TRBJ2-2; D is perhaps TRBD2 (5 bases). Germline assignment: CDR1 SGHVS and CDR2 FQNEAQ. V was clipped by 5 bases and J by 1 base, with 8 bases between them. This CDR3 comprises 14 residues. The CDR3 region is CASSPDWNTGELFF. CDR3 coding DNA: TGTGCCAGCAGCCCGGACTGGAACACCGGGGAGCTGTTTTTT.

This sequence joins TRBV21-1 and TRBJ2-3. TRBV21-1 is given as a pseudogene. This CDR3 spans 17 amino acids. In DNA form, the CDR3 reads TGTGCCAGCAGCAAAAGGCGGTGGGCAGTGAGCACAGATACGCAGTATTTT. Translating gives CASSKRRWAVSTDTQYF.